Shown below are 30 T cell receptor beta chains from a single sample sequenced in a study of tumor-infiltrating lymphocytes in primary liver carcinoma (dated by TCRdb to the late 2010s). Instrument on record: Illumina HiSeq 2500. Using a constant-region primer and ProtoScript II reverse transcriptase, TCRbeta-specific cDNA was reverse-transcribed from roughly 500 ng total RNA. Three nested multiplex PCR rounds, following a slightly modified ARM-PCR procedure, were used to build the TCRbeta libraries. Multiplex TRBV1-TRBV30 forward primers and a Cbeta reverse primer were used in the first two PCR rounds, each of which was run for approximately 11 cycles. The public sequencing data were trimmed at Q25 with fastp and processed into clonotypes with MiXCR by TCRdb, which kept only in-frame beta chains. Rows are unified per CDR3 protein, each entry keeping the most common DNA and genes. Across this sample there are approximately 88,000 distinct CDR3 sequences, with around 68% seen only once. 27% of the sample belongs to the ten largest clones.

Without any cell sorting, total RNA and DNA were co-extracted from around 18-30 mg of bulk tissue using the AllPrep DNA/RNA mini kit. The sequenced sample was tumor-adjacent normal liver tissue. All receptors derive from a middle-aged man with primary liver carcinoma and hepatitis B virus infection.

About this clonotype itself: At one end, the junction sequence differs from germline, possibly due to a read error. The chain joins TRBV29-1 to TRBJ1-2; 8 nucleotides line up with TRBD1. The CDR3 is 15 amino acids. Germline CDR1 SQVTM, CDR2 ANQGSEA. The CDR3 spells CSVEDQMTGASGYTF. The CDR3 coding sequence is TGTAGCGTTGAAGATCAGATGACAGGGGCATCTGGCTACACCTTC.

Worth noting for this clonotype: This may stem from a read error, because a much larger clone lies one nucleotide away. CDR3 sequence (DNA): TGTGCCAGCAGTGAAGCGCTCGGCAGGGACATCCAAGAGACCCAGTACTTC. Translation gives CASSEALGRDIQETQYF. The V call is TRBV6-1, the J call TRBJ2-5; D perhaps matches TRBD1 (6 bases). Germline V gene data show CDR1 as MNHNS and CDR2 as SASEGT. The CDR3 length is 17 residues. V shed 0 bases and J shed 1 base, with 15 bases lying between them.

In regard to this clonotype: At one boundary the junction diverges from the germline segment, which might be a read error. The rearrangement joins TRBV11-2 to TRBJ2-5; D is perhaps TRBD1 (6 bases). Germline V gene sequence: CDR1 SGHAT, CDR2 FQNNGV. The CDR3 loop spans 15 amino acids. The CDR3 here is CASSGLTGAAETQYF. Written as DNA, the CDR3 is TGTGCAAGCAGCGGCCTGACAGGAGCGGCAGAGACCCAGTACTTC.

To note about this clonotype: One end of the junction is discordant with germline, which a read error may explain. The chain couples TRBV29-1 to TRBJ2-2; D might be TRBD1 or TRBD2, each matching 5 bases. The germline gives CDR1 SQVTM, CDR2 ANQGSEA. This CDR3 has 14 amino acids. CDR3 region: CSVERGRSTGELYF. CDR3 in DNA: TGCAGCGTTGAACGGGGACGGAGCACCGGGGAACTGTATTTT.

Concerning this clonotype itself: This is likely a read error, given that the CDR3 carries no conserved phenylalanine or tryptophan at its end. The V and J genes are TRBV11-2 and TRBJ2-7; no firm D call. Deletions cut 8 bases from V and 3 bases from J, with 17 bases between. Germline V gives CDR1 SGHAT, CDR2 FQNNGV. The CDR3 sequence is 14 residues long. This CDR3 reads CASGSTDGVYEQYI. The CDR3 DNA is TGTGCCAGCGGCTCAACCGACGGAGTCTACGAGCAGTACATC.

J is TRBJ1-4 and V is TRBV11-2; D is possibly TRBD1 (5 bases). Germline assignment: CDR1 SGHAT and CDR2 FQNNGV. The CDR3 contains 14 residues. V was shortened by 3 bases and J by 17 bases, with 22 bases between the two germline ends. CDR3 nucleotide sequence: TGTGCCAGCAGCTTTGAGGTTGGGGACGAAAAACCATTTTTT. Its protein is CASSFEVGDEKPFF.

The V gene is TRBV11-2, the J gene TRBJ2-3; D gene ambiguous. CDR1 SGHAT and CDR2 FQNNGV come from the germline V gene. The length of the CDR3 is 14 residues. The CDR3 spells CVGSLEIGTDTQYF. CDR3 nucleotide sequence: TGTGTCGGCAGCTTAGAAATAGGCACAGATACGCAGTATTTT. The full variable domain, in which reference TRBV11-2 and TRBJ2-3 provide the parts outside the CDR3, is EAGVAQSPRYKIIEKRQSVAFWCNPISGHATLYWYQQILGQGPKLLIQFQNNGVVDDSQLPKDRFSAERLKGVDSTLKIQPAKLEDSAVYLCVGSLEIGTDTQYFGPGTRLTVL.

Comment on this clonotype: A junction boundary mismatches the germline segment, possibly from a read error. V usage is TRBV11-2 and J usage is TRBJ2-1; D possibly corresponds to TRBD2 (5 bases). The germline V gene has CDR1 SGHAT and CDR2 FQNNGV. This CDR3 comprises 12 residues. The chain's CDR3 is CTSSLRVRERFF. The DNA for the CDR3 is TGTACCAGCAGCTTGAGGGTACGTGAGCGGTTCTTC.

To note about this clonotype: Compared with germline, one end of the junction differs, possibly owing to a read error. This chain links TRBV11-2 with TRBJ2-7, with D possibly TRBD2 on 6 matching bases. The CDR3 has 16 amino acids. Per the germline V gene, CDR1 is SGHAT and CDR2 is FQNNGV. The CDR3 nucleotides read TGTGACAGCAGCTTAGATCCGGGGGACGGTATCTACGAGCAGTACTTT. Its protein is CDSSLDPGDGIYEQYF.

As regards this clonotype: One end of the junction is discordant with germline, which a read error may explain. J is TRBJ1-1 and V is TRBV7-9, with D possibly being TRBD1 (6 bases). Germline lookup yields CDR1 SEHNR and CDR2 FQNEAQ (reference sequence). There are 15 residues in the CDR3. This CDR3 is CASSPQGLMNTEALF. As DNA, the CDR3 is TGTGCCAGTAGCCCTCAGGGGCTAATGAACACTGAAGCTCTCTTT.

The table lists this clonotype with many counts. The chain joins TRBV14 to TRBJ2-3; D assignment may be TRBD1 or TRBD2 (5 bases each). The CDR3 sequence is 17 residues long. With 3 bases removed from V and 0 bases from J, the gap between germline ends came to 16 bases. Germline V gene lookup returns CDR1 SGHDN and CDR2 FVKESK. CDR3 protein: CASSHNPGTTSTDTQYF. CDR3 coding DNA: TGTGCCAGCAGCCATAATCCCGGGACCACTAGCACAGATACGCAGTATTTT.

The rearrangement joins TRBV29-1 to TRBJ2-5, with D possibly matching TRBD2 (7 bases). Germline values: CDR1 SQVTM, CDR2 ANQGSEA. V lost 7 bases and J 5 bases, leaving 23 bases between the germline ends. The CDR3 runs 15 residues. Here the CDR3 DNA reads TGCAGCGCTGCCGGGGGGCGGCCTGTCCCTGAGACCCAGTACTTC. Its translation is CSAAGGRPVPETQYF.

This clonotype was seen repeatedly, ten times or more. V gene TRBV29-1 combines with J gene TRBJ2-7; TRBD1 might be the D (6 bases). The CDR3 is 16 residues long. Trimming removed 4 bases from V and 2 bases from J, with 21 bases in between. Looked up from germline, CDR1 is SQVTM and CDR2 is ANQGSEA. CDR3 DNA sequence: TGCAGCGTTGGTCCCCGGGTCGGACAGACCCCCTACGAGCAGTACTTC. It encodes CSVGPRVGQTPYEQYF.

A word on this clonotype: A read error may be the cause here, since a much bigger clone is one base away. The genes are TRBV5-5 and TRBJ1-2; tentative D call: TRBD1 (6 bases). The CDR3 has 15 amino acids. Looked up from germline, CDR1 is SGHKS and CDR2 is YYEKEE (reference sequence). CDR3 region: CARSLIGGAGYGYTF. For the CDR3, the DNA is TGTGCCAGAAGCTTGATCGGGGGCGCTGGCTATGGCTACACCTTC. Together with reference TRBV5-5 and TRBJ1-2, the CDR3 gives the full variable domain: DAGVTQSPTHLIKTRGQQVTLRCSPISGHKSVSWYQQVLGQGPQFIFQYYEKEERGRGNFPDRFSARQFPNYSSELNVNALLLGDSALYLCARSLIGGAGYGYTFGSGTRLTVV.

This clonotype was counted ten times or more. V gene TRBV6-6 combines with J gene TRBJ1-1, with 9 positions matching TRBD1. From germline, CDR1 is MNHNY and CDR2 SVGAGI (reference sequence). This CDR3 spans 13 amino acids. V lost 5 bases and J lost 11; bases outside the gene matches: 9. CDR3 protein: CASSVTGTGWAFF. Here the CDR3 DNA reads TGTGCCAGCAGTGTCACCGGGACAGGGTGGGCTTTCTTT.

Concerning this clonotype itself: One end of the junction varies from germline; a read error may be responsible. This rearrangement joins TRBV30 to TRBJ1-1; no definite D call. The germline V gene has CDR1 GTSNPN and CDR2 SVGIG (reference sequence). The CDR3 is made up of 12 amino acids. The CDR3 sequence is CTWNRDALEAFF. The CDR3, as DNA: TGTACCTGGAACCGCGATGCACTTGAAGCTTTCTTT. Complete variable domain (other parts from reference TRBV30 and TRBJ1-1): SQTIHQWPATLVQPVGSPLSLECTVEGTSNPNLYWYRQAAGRGLQLLFYSVGIGQISSEVPQNLSASRPQDRQFILSSKKLLLSDSGFYLCTWNRDALEAFFGQGTRLTVV.

A note on this clonotype: A much bigger clone sits one base away, suggesting this may be a read error. The V gene is TRBV30, the J gene TRBJ2-1, with D unresolved. The germline V gene has CDR1 GTSNPN and CDR2 SVGIG (reference sequence). This CDR3 contains 13 residues. CDR3: CAWTRKDRNEQIF. The CDR3 bases are TGTGCCTGGACCCGTAAGGACCGCAATGAGCAGATCTTC.

Many counts were recorded for this clonotype. The rearrangement joins TRBV6-5 to TRBJ2-1, with 8 bases that match TRBD2. The junction had 9 bases not matched to a gene; V was cut back by 4 bases and J by 4 bases. This CDR3 is built from 16 residues. CDR1 is MNHEY and CDR2 is SVGAGI in the germline V gene. CDR3 nucleotide sequence: TGTGCCAGCAGTTCCCGAGCGGGAGTAGGGTACAATGAGCAGTTCTTC. Its protein is CASSSRAGVGYNEQFF.

In the case of this clonotype: This could be a read error, since a much larger clone is one nucleotide away. This chain uses TRBV10-3 with TRBJ2-7, with TRBD1 as a possible D gene (5 bases). CDR3 size: 12 residues. Germline lookup yields CDR1 ENHRY and CDR2 SYGVKD. V lost 9 bases and J lost 2, with 11 bases in between. The chain's CDR3 is CAIGAAPYEQYF. The CDR3 DNA reads TGTGCCATTGGGGCAGCTCCCTACGAGCAGTACTTC.

A note on this clonotype: Germline is not matched at one junction end, which may reflect a read error. The J gene is TRBJ2-1, the V gene TRBV11-2, with TRBD2 matching over 7 bases. CDR3 length: 12 residues. The germline V gene has CDR1 SGHAT and CDR2 FQNNGV. CDR3 coding DNA: TGTGCCGGCAGCTTACATCGCCAGCGGGACTTCTTC. Its protein is CAGSLHRQRDFF.

The chain is built from TRBV11-2 and TRBJ2-7, with D tentatively TRBD1 (6 bases). Germline CDR1 reads SGHAT; CDR2 reads FQNNGV. The CDR3 contains 16 residues. V shed 8 bases and J shed 10 bases, with 30 bases lying between them. The DNA of the CDR3 is TGTGCCAGCGAATCCCGGGACACGGCCCACCAAGAGATCCAGTACTTC. It translates to CASESRDTAHQEIQYF.

This clonotype was found many times. The genes are TRBV29-1 and TRBJ2-3, with D maybe TRBD1 (5 bases). CDR1 SQVTM and CDR2 ANQGSEA come from the germline V gene. Trimming removed 6 bases from V and 1 base from J, with 17 bases in between. The length of the CDR3 is 15 residues. The CDR3 is CSVDYKGSGTDTQYF. The CDR3 DNA reads TGCAGCGTGGATTATAAGGGGTCTGGCACAGATACGCAGTATTTT.

Comment on this clonotype: The junction and the germline gene differ at one end; a read error may be behind it. This chain uses TRBV11-2 with TRBJ2-5; D may be TRBD2 (6 bases). The CDR3 length is 16 residues. The germline CDR1 and CDR2 sequences are SGHAT and FQNNGV. The CDR3 sequence is CASSFSPDSGQEIQYF. CDR3 DNA: TGTGCCAGCAGCTTCTCCCCCGATAGCGGACAAGAGATCCAGTACTTC.

A word on this clonotype: Sequence at one end of the junction differs from germline and may be a read error. The chain employs TRBV29-1 and TRBJ2-5; TRBD1 matches at 8 bases. From germline, CDR1 is SQVTM and CDR2 ANQGSEA. The CDR3 covers 13 residues. The CDR3 nucleotides are TGCAGTGTTGTCACGACAGGGGCAGAGACCCAGTACTTC. Translation gives CSVVTTGAETQYF.

This clonotype has a count of ten or more. The J gene is TRBJ2-7, the V gene TRBV6-6; TRBD2 might be the D (6 bases). Germline loops: CDR1 MNHNY, CDR2 SVGAGI (reference sequence). V was clipped by 2 bases and J by 5 bases, with 19 bases between them. This CDR3 is 16 amino acids long. The CDR3 bases are TGTGCCAGCAGTTACGGGGCTGCGGGGATATGGGACGAGCAGTACTTC. It specifies CASSYGAAGIWDEQYF.

Turning to this clonotype: This CDR3 is missing its conserved last phenylalanine or tryptophan, likely due to a read error. The V gene is TRBV12-3 or TRBV12-4, the J gene TRBJ2-7, with D unresolved. Between the trimmed V and J ends, which lost 4 bases and 5 bases, there was a span of 15 bases. The CDR3 runs to 14 residues. CDR3 protein: CASSSSQVPHEQYY. DNA for the CDR3: TGTGCCAGCAGTTCATCCCAGGTCCCCCACGAGCAGTACTAC.

This chain joins TRBV4-1 and TRBJ2-1, with 7 bases aligning to TRBD2. The junction had 6 bases not matched to a gene; V was cut back by 6 bases and J by 4 bases. Germline-derived CDR1 and CDR2 are MGHRA and YSYEKL. CDR3 length: 14 residues. CDR3 sequence: CASSQAGEYNEQFF. The CDR3 DNA follows: TGCGCCAGCAGTCAGGCGGGAGAGTACAATGAGCAGTTCTTC.

With regard to this clonotype: A junction boundary mismatches the germline segment, possibly from a read error. The rearrangement links TRBV11-2 to TRBJ2-7, with TRBD2 identical over 13 bases. The CDR3 contains 13 residues. Germline V gives CDR1 SGHAT, CDR2 FQNNGV. Here the CDR3 DNA reads TGTCCCAGTAGCTTAGGACTAGCGGGGGTGGAATACTTC. This translates into CPSSLGLAGVEYF.

This clonotype was observed many times. In nucleotides, the CDR3 is TGTGCCAGCAGTCTAGAAGCGGGAGAAACAGATACGCAGTATTTT. Protein sequence: CASSLEAGETDTQYF. The V call is TRBV28, the J call TRBJ2-3; 8 bases line up with TRBD2. Germline V lookup: CDR1 MDHEN, CDR2 SYDVKM. V lost 5 bases and J lost 3; bases outside the gene matches: 7. The CDR3 contains 15 residues.

CDR3 region: CASGYSEQNEQYF. Here the CDR3 DNA reads TGTGCCAGCGGCTACAGCGAGCAGAACGAGCAGTACTTC. The V call is TRBV11-2, the J call TRBJ2-7; D remains ambiguous. In germline, CDR1 is SGHAT, CDR2 FQNNGV. The CDR3 loop spans 13 amino acids. The V end lost 8 bases, the J end lost 5 bases, and 16 bases lay between the germline ends. Full variable domain (rest looked up from reference TRBV11-2 and TRBJ2-7): EAGVAQSPRYKIIEKRQSVAFWCNPISGHATLYWYQQILGQGPKLLIQFQNNGVVDDSQLPKDRFSAERLKGVDSTLKIQPAKLEDSAVYLCASGYSEQNEQYFGPGTRLTVT.